The present TCR beta chain was sequenced within a study of T cell responses to AZD1222 COVID-19 vaccine. This table comes from immunoSEQ multiplex PCR, and its TCRdb copy is limited to in-frame clones, with some not included. This table holds over 85,000 clones, about 88% found once. Study-wide results and limits: Only a handful of AZD1222 recipients, more than five in all, had baseline seropositivity. Females made up more of the donors, who were largely white British, and clonal diversity may have come out too low. Reportedly, nearly half the spike-specific TCRs target unmutated variant regions. Repertoires were obtained solely post-peak T cell response.

With respect to this clone: Its antigen remains unidentified.

The receptor's source is an adult who received the AZD1222 COVID-19 vaccine. The sequenced sample was peripheral blood, obtained 28 days after the second AZD1222 dose.

The CDR3 here is CASSWGRGLTEAFF. CDR3 nucleotides: TGTGCCAGTAGTTGGGGCAGGGGTCTAACTGAAGCTTTCTTT. The rearrangement joins TRBV19 to TRBJ1-1; D might be TRBD1 (6 bases). This CDR3 is built from 14 residues. Germline V gene sequence: CDR1 LNHDA, CDR2 SQIVND (reference sequence). V was cut by 5 bases and J by 5 bases, with 15 bases left in between.